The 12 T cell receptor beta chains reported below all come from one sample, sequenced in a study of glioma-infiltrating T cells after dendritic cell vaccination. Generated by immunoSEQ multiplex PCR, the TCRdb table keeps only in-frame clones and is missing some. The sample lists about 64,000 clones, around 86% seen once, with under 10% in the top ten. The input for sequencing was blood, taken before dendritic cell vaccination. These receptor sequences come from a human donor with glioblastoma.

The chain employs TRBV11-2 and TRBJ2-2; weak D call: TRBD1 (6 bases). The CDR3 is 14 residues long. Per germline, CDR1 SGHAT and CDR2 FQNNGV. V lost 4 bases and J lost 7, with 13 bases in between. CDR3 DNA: TGTGCCAGCAGCTCGCTACAGGGTTTCGGGGAGCTGTTTTTT. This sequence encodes CASSSLQGFGELFF.

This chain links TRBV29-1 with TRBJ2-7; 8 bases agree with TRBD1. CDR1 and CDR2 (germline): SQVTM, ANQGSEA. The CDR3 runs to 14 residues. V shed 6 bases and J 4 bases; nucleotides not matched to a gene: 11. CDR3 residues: CSVGDRSSFYEQYF. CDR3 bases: TGCAGCGTGGGGGACAGGAGCTCTTTTTACGAGCAGTACTTC.

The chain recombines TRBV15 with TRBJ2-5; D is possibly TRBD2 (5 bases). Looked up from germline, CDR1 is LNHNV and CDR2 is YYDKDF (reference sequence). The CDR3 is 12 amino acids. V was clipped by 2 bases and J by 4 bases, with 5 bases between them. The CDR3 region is CATSRRGETQYF. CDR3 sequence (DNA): TGTGCCACCAGCAGACGGGGAGAGACCCAGTACTTC.

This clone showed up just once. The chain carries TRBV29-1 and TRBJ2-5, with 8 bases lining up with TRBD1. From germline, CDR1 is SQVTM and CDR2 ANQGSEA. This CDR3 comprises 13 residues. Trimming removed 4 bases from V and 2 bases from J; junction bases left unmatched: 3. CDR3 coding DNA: TGCAGCGTTGTGAGGACAGGGCAAGAGACCCAGTACTTC. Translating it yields CSVVRTGQETQYF.

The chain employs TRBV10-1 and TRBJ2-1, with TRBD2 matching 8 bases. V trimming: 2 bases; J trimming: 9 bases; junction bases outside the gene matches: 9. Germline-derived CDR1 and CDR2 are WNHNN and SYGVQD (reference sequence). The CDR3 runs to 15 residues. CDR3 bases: TGCGCCAGCAGTGAGAAATTGGGACTAGGGACTGAGCAGTTCTTC. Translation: CASSEKLGLGTEQFF.

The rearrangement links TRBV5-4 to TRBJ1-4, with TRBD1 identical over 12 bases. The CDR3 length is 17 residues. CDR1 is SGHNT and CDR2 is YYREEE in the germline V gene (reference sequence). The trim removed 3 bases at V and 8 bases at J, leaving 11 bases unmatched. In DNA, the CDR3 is TGTGCCAGCAGCTCGGGCTTGCCGGGACAGGGGGCAGAAAAACTGTTTTTT. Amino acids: CASSSGLPGQGAEKLFF.

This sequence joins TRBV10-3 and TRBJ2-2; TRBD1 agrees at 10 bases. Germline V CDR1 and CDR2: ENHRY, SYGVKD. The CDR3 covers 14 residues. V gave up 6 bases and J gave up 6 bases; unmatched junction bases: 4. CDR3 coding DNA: TGTGCCATCAGCCGGGACAGGGGCGCCGGGGAGCTGTTTTTT. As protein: CAISRDRGAGELFF.

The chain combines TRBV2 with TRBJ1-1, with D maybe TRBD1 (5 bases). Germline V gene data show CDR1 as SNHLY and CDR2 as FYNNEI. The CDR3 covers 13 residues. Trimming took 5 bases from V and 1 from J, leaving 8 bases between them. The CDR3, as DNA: TGTGCCAGCAGTTACAGGCAGAACACTGAAGCTTTCTTT. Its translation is CASSYRQNTEAFF.

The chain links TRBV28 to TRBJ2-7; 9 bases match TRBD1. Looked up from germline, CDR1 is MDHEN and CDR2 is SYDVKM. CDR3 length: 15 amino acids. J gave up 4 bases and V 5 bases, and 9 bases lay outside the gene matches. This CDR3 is CASSGSGTGQYEQYF. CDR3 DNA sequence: TGTGCCAGCAGTGGTTCCGGGACAGGGCAGTACGAGCAGTACTTC.

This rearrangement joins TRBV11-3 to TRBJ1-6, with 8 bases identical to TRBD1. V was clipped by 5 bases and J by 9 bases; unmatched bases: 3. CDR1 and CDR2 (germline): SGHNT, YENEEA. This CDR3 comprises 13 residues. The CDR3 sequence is CASSLTGVSPLHF. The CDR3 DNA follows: TGTGCCAGCAGCCTGACAGGGGTTTCACCCCTCCACTTT.

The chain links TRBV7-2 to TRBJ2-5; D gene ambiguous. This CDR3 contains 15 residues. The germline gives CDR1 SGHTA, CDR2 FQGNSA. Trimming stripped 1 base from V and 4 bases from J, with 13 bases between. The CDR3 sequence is CASSLGPGSGETQYF. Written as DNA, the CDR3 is TGTGCCAGCAGCTTAGGGCCGGGTTCGGGAGAGACCCAGTACTTC.

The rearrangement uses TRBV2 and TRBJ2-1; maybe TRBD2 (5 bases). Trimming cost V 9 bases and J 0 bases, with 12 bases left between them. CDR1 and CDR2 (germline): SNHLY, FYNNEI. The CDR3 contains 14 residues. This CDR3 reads CARSAGTSYNEQFF. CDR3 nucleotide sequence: TGTGCCAGGTCGGCGGGTACCTCCTACAATGAGCAGTTCTTC.